A selection of T cell receptor beta chains follows, all from one sample in a study of blood T cell repertoires in COVID-19. Only in-frame clones appear in the TCRdb table, and some are missing; sequencing was by immunoSEQ multiplex PCR. The sample has more than 45,000 clones; 85% to 90% are singletons. The source material was peripheral blood. The receptors shown here come from a woman aged 60 to 75 with COVID-19, enrolled during active disease. Each CDR3 is given without its conserved first and last residue. The order of the fields is V gene, CDR3 protein.

TRBV9,ASSTLARGGYGYT
TRBV5-8,ASSTDREHTIY
TRBV28,ASTPSGSPSSYNEQF
TRBV18,ASSLGTSIPRDGKLF
TRBV9,ASSVGGQDYNEQF
TRBV10-3,AISTSGAPSGNTIY
TRBV19,ASNRAAWQPQH
TRBV6-6,ASRKQGSRPYEQY
TRBV25-1,ASSALGGRLDEETQY
TRBV2,ASRPNMDQPQH
TRBV5-1,ASSLGEIREPRLH
TRBV11-2,ASSFFSVGSGWELF
TRBV5-5,ASSLLTDSNQPQH
TRBV28,ASSLPGMNTEAF
TRBV19,ASSRGQELPNYGYT
TRBV28,ASSFRTGHGYT
TRBV2,ASSDNYVTEAF
TRBV14,ASSQDLGGYGYT
TRBV3-1/TRBV3-2,ASSQGLAGVYEQY
TRBV19,ASSIGHGGNEKLF
TRBV13,ASSSPGTGGSEAF
TRBV11-3,ASSLTPTGTYYEQY
TRBV19,ASSIDRTDEKLF
TRBV24-1,ATSSGSFYNEQF
TRBV5-1,ASSGGLAGYNEQF
TRBV30,AWRPGGSGANVLT
TRBV6-5,ASLDRGRNEKLF
TRBV6-1,ASSEWGAQQY
TRBV6-1,ASSEGQGAPGELF
TRBV7-9,ASSTPVVHSVGRTGENEQF
TRBV18,ASSRRQGFVSYEQY
TRBV5-1,ASKSNGISYNEQF
TRBV27,ASKMGQSLSYEQY
TRBV11-3,ASSSSGRAWKGYEQY
TRBV30,AWSGTGTRGTGELF
TRBV6-1,ASSEAGGTGYNEQF
TRBV27,ASRLTGVTEAF
TRBV18,ASSVTSTDTQY
TRBV2,ASSLGQALIPLH
TRBV28,AAGTALYSNQPQH
TRBV2,ASSVGRGFGQPQH
TRBV11-2,ASSPRTSGSYEQY
TRBV29-1,SVVGFNTEAF
TRBV23-1,ASIVWRDTEAF
TRBV10-1,ASSNSVYEQY
TRBV28,ASSFLQELNEQF
TRBV2,ASSFQQGNNSPLH
TRBV18,ASSPDAGANYGYT